Reported below is one TCR beta chain. TCRdb reanalysed the RT-PCR reads using MiXCR and keeps one entry per CDR3 protein. The sample yields about 700,000 distinct CDR3 sequences, less than 20% seen once. The V segment lost 4 bases and the J segment 6 bases; nucleotides outside the gene matches: 14. The CDR3 spans 15 residues. Per germline, CDR1 DFQATT and CDR2 SNEGSKA (reference sequence). The data belong to a study of response to subunit inactivated influenza vaccine. The clonotype was recovered from a man in his forties or fifties who received an inactivated influenza vaccine. The chain couples TRBV20-1 to TRBJ2-7; 8 bases agree with TRBD2. The material sequenced was PBMCs from blood, taken 11 to 12 days after vaccination. The CDR3 here is CSATNSGTRLGEQYF. CDR3 in DNA: TGCAGTGCTACTAATAGCGGGACCCGTTTGGGCGAGCAGTACTTC.